This T cell receptor beta chain came from a study of breast tumors, draining lymph nodes, adjacent tissues. Using its own MiXCR run on the multiplex PCR reads, TCRdb lists one record per CDR3 protein. The data contain about 270,000 distinct CDR3 sequences, about 33% of them singletons. Samples came from axillary lymph nodes draining the breast cancer. CDR3 length: 13 amino acids. V was pared by 8 bases and J by 1 base, with 11 bases between. Germline V gene lookup returns CDR1 SNHLY and CDR2 FYNNEI. Overall study results and limits: The data were judged consistent with most tumor T cells coming from lymph node and expanding in tumor. Luminal-like breast cancer showed significantly greater tumor-nontumor repertoire similarity than basal-like breast cancer did. Compared with lymph nodes, tumors were less diverse; compared with nontumor tissue, more. Tumor T cell lymph node origin was a supported hypothesis, not proven.

This clonotype was detected ten times or more. Its specificity is not known. This chain joins TRBV2 and TRBJ2-5; the D gene is possibly TRBD1 (5 bases). Sequenced: axillary lymph node tissue. This TCR was recovered from a female donor with breast cancer. Some clones in this sample may be carry-over from other donors' samples. CDR3 DNA sequence: TGTGCCAGCTGCAGGGATTCCCAAGAGACCCAGTACTTC. Protein sequence: CASCRDSQETQYF.